What follows are 15 T cell receptor beta chains derived from one specimen sequenced in a study of cytomegalovirus exposure and HLA in healthy donors. Vbeta (60) and Jbeta (13) primers were used in the PCR. Method: immunoSEQ multiplex PCR; TCRdb's copy keeps in-frame clones and lacks some. The top ten clones hold about 0.71% of a sample with under 150,000 clones, approximately 81% of them seen once. Sequencing input: PBMCs. The receptors stem from a young man in good health and CMV-seronegative.

The chain links TRBV30 to TRBJ2-1; 7 bases map to TRBD1. The V and J ends lost 3 bases and 14 bases, in that order; junction bases with no gene match: 10. Germline V gene sequence: CDR1 GTSNPN, CDR2 SVGIG (reference sequence). The CDR3 spans 12 residues. Here the CDR3 DNA reads TGTGCCTGGAGCAGGGGGACGAGGTCGGAGTTCTTC. Its protein is CAWSRGTRSEFF.

The V and J genes are TRBV28 and TRBJ1-5, with 7 nucleotides matching TRBD1. This CDR3 contains 15 residues. V shed 6 bases, J shed 2 bases, and the junction held 7 bases outside the gene matches. Looked up from germline, CDR1 is MDHEN and CDR2 is SYDVKM. The CDR3 region is CASSYRGRGNQPQHF. CDR3 in DNA: TGTGCCAGCAGCTACAGGGGAAGAGGCAATCAGCCCCAGCATTTT.

This clone has just one count. The chain employs TRBV18 and TRBJ2-1; tentatively, D is TRBD2 (6 bases). The CDR3 totals 17 residues. CDR1 and CDR2 (germline): KGHSH, LQKENI. Trimming left V 3 bases short and J 5 bases short, with 20 bases between. For the CDR3, the DNA is TGTGCCAGCTCACCCCTCCCCGGTTCGCGCGGGAACAATGAGCAGTTCTTC. Amino acids: CASSPLPGSRGNNEQFF.

V gene TRBV10-3 combines with J gene TRBJ2-7, with 10 positions matching TRBD1. The CDR3 consists of 15 residues. After removal of 6 bases from V and 6 bases from J, the junction contained 11 bases not matched to a gene. Germline lookup yields CDR1 ENHRY and CDR2 SYGVKD. The CDR3 is CAISITGTGVIEQYF. CDR3 DNA: TGTGCCATCAGCATAACCGGGACAGGGGTAATCGAGCAGTACTTC.

The rearrangement uses TRBV5-6 and TRBJ1-4; D uncertain. The V end lost 0 bases, the J end lost 8 bases, and 20 bases lay between the germline ends. Germline values: CDR1 SGHDT, CDR2 YYEEEE. This CDR3 has 17 amino acids. CDR3 sequence (DNA): TGTGCCAGCAGCTTGGCCGCCGGAGGGTCCCTTAGCGAAAAACTGTTTTTT. The encoded protein is CASSLAAGGSLSEKLFF.

This clone has only a few counts. This chain links TRBV7-6 with TRBJ2-2, with 7 bases that match TRBD1. Germline CDR1 and CDR2: SGHVS and FNYEAQ. The V and J ends lost 4 bases and 1 base, in that order; junction bases with no gene match: 6. The CDR3 loop spans 16 amino acids. The chain's CDR3 is CASSSRNRGNTGELFF. The CDR3 DNA reads as TGTGCCAGCAGCTCCCGCAACAGGGGGAACACCGGGGAGCTGTTTTTT.

This sequence joins TRBV19 and TRBJ1-2; possibly TRBD1 for D (5 bases). Trimming removed 2 bases at V and 5 bases at J, with 9 bases between. CDR3 length equals 13 residues. Germline V CDR1 and CDR2: LNHDA, SQIVND (reference sequence). This CDR3 is CASSILGGYGYTF. The CDR3 region has the DNA TGTGCCAGTAGTATACTCGGGGGGTATGGCTACACCTTC.

The chain has TRBV20-1 and TRBJ2-7, with D maybe TRBD2 (5 bases). This CDR3 has 11 residues. V was clipped by 7 bases and J by 3 bases, with 10 bases between them. Germline CDR1 reads DFQATT; CDR2 reads SNEGSKA (reference sequence). In DNA form, the CDR3 reads TGCAGTGGTAAGGGAGACTACGAGCAGTACTTC. Its translation: CSGKGDYEQYF.

The V and J genes are TRBV10-2 and TRBJ2-7; D gene ambiguous. The V end lost 1 base, the J end lost 6 bases, and 10 bases lay between the germline ends. The germline V gene encodes CDR1 WSHSY and CDR2 SAAADI. The CDR3 is 13 residues long. The DNA for the CDR3 is TGCGCCAGCAGTGAGTTTGAGCTCGGCGAGCAGTACTTC. Its protein is CASSEFELGEQYF.

The genes are TRBV6-1 and TRBJ2-3; D is unresolved. The V gene lost 0 bases and the J gene lost 5 bases, with 15 bases spanning the gap. The germline CDR1 and CDR2 sequences are MNHNS and SASEGT. The CDR3 consists of 16 residues. The CDR3 region has the DNA TGTGCCAGCAGTGAAGCCCTTCCGCACGGCGGAGATACGCAGTATTTT. This codes for CASSEALPHGGDTQYF.

V and J are TRBV9 and TRBJ2-5; 8 bases align to TRBD1. The DNA end lines up better with TRBJ2-7; the J call may be wrong. Germline V lookup: CDR1 SGDLS, CDR2 YYNGEE. This CDR3 region has 15 residues. CDR3 protein: CASSVRQGSSYEQYF. The CDR3 bases are TGTGCCAGCAGCGTTCGACAGGGGAGCTCCTACGAGCAGTACTTC.

This chain links TRBV7-2 with TRBJ1-1, with D perhaps matching TRBD1 (5 bases). With 5 bases removed from V and 6 bases from J, the gap between germline ends came to 16 bases. The germline CDR1 and CDR2 sequences are SGHTA and FQGNSA. This CDR3 is 14 amino acids long. This CDR3 reads CASSPHPLGPEAFF. The DNA of the CDR3 is TGTGCCAGCAGCCCTCACCCGTTGGGGCCTGAAGCTTTCTTT.

The chain links TRBV9 to TRBJ2-3; 8 bases are shared with TRBD2. The CDR3 contains 16 residues. The germline V gene encodes CDR1 SGDLS and CDR2 YYNGEE. The V segment lost 4 bases and the J segment 6 bases; nucleotides outside the gene matches: 13. The CDR3 DNA is TGTGCCAGCAGCCCCTACGGGGGGGCGGCGCAGGATACGCAGTATTTT. This sequence encodes CASSPYGGAAQDTQYF.

The V call is TRBV4-1, the J call TRBJ1-5; 7 bases fit TRBD1. CDR1 is MGHRA, CDR2 YSYEKL, per germline. J lost 4 bases, V lost 2 bases, and 5 bases had no gene match. The CDR3 has 15 amino acids. DNA for the CDR3: TGCGCCAGCAGCCAACCGGGCAGGGGGAATCAGCCCCAGCATTTT. Residues: CASSQPGRGNQPQHF.

This chain uses TRBV28 with TRBJ1-2; 9 bases are shared with TRBD1. Unmatched junction bases numbered 16, after V lost 4 bases and J lost 13 bases. The CDR3 contains 15 residues. From germline, CDR1 is MDHEN and CDR2 SYDVKM. CDR3 DNA: TGTGCCAGCAGTTCCACTCTGGACAGGGGTTCGTACTTCACCTTC. Protein sequence: CASSSTLDRGSYFTF.